The 2 T cell receptor beta chains listed next were all sequenced from one sample in a study of vaccination and CD4 T cells after COVID-19. Sequence data for DNA of cultured CD4+ T cells were generated by the Oncomine TCR Beta short-read assay. TCRdb reanalysed the PCR reads using MiXCR and keeps one entry per CDR3 protein. Here the sample spans about 24,000 distinct CDR3 sequences, 30% being singletons. No cognate antigen is known for these TCRs. Regarding time point: late sampling 161 to 241 days after vaccination in a few convalescent patients. Treatment indicated: approximately 10-day PBMC culture with coronavirus spike peptide pools or control peptides (ViraFEST assay). Sequences were derived from CD4+ T cells from blood, cultured in vitro, sampled about 7 months after SARS-CoV-2 vaccination. The receptors stem from a human donor who had recovered from COVID-19.

Only a few counts were recorded for this clonotype. This chain connects TRBV20-1 to TRBJ2-2; 10 nucleotides match TRBD2. The V gene's germline CDR1 is DFQATT and CDR2 SNEGSKA (reference sequence). Unmatched junction bases numbered 5, after V lost 5 bases and J lost 2 bases. This CDR3 is built from 15 residues. The CDR3 DNA sequence: TGCAGTGCTGGTGGACTAGCGGTTAACACCGGGGAGCTGTTTTTT. As protein: CSAGGLAVNTGELFF.

The rearrangement joins TRBV5-4 to TRBJ2-7; a possible D gene is TRBD2 (5 bases). The germline CDR1 and CDR2 sequences are SGHNT and YYREEE (reference sequence). CDR3 length equals 13 residues. V lost 4 bases and J 0 bases, leaving 8 bases between the germline ends. CDR3 loop: CASSPGSSYEQYF. The CDR3 DNA sequence: TGTGCCAGCAGCCCGGGAAGCTCCTACGAGCAGTACTTC.